Listed below are T cell receptor beta chains from one sample, sequenced in a study of Ad26.COV2.S vaccination and SARS-CoV-2 variants. Sequencing used immunoSEQ multiplex PCR; TCRdb keeps in-frame clones, though not all of them. The data hold 180,000 or so clones, with 87% observed a single time. The sample consisted of peripheral blood, taken after recovery from COVID-19. The receptor set was obtained from a human donor who had recovered from COVID-19. The conserved cysteine and the conserved F or W are not part of the CDR3 here.

j_gene: TRBJ2-7; v_gene: TRBV6-5; CDR3aa: ASTPTGGWEQY
j_gene: TRBJ2-7; v_gene: TRBV6-5; CDR3aa: ASSLPGGEGYEQY
j_gene: TRBJ2-7; v_gene: TRBV11-2; CDR3aa: ASSLPYRDRNYEQY
j_gene: TRBJ1-1; v_gene: TRBV2; CDR3aa: ASSHSRSPNEAF
j_gene: TRBJ2-3; v_gene: TRBV5-1; CDR3aa: ASSLQGARSTDTQY
j_gene: TRBJ2-2; v_gene: TRBV3-1/TRBV3-2; CDR3aa: ASSHGQLTGELF
j_gene: TRBJ2-7; v_gene: TRBV6-5; CDR3aa: ASTGGDEQY
j_gene: TRBJ1-2; v_gene: TRBV5-4; CDR3aa: ASSLGGNYGYT
j_gene: TRBJ1-1; v_gene: TRBV18; CDR3aa: ASSPRGGLNTEAF
j_gene: TRBJ2-7; v_gene: TRBV9; CDR3aa: ASSGGGSAASYEQY
j_gene: TRBJ2-7; v_gene: TRBV2; CDR3aa: ASVEGTGEQY
j_gene: TRBJ2-1; v_gene: TRBV4-1; CDR3aa: ASSPKWDSLPYEQF
j_gene: TRBJ2-1; v_gene: TRBV13; CDR3aa: ASSARTGPEQF
j_gene: TRBJ2-5; v_gene: TRBV19; CDR3aa: ARARTSGLQETQY
j_gene: TRBJ2-2; v_gene: TRBV7-2; CDR3aa: ASSLRLAGLAGTGELF
j_gene: TRBJ2-7; v_gene: TRBV9; CDR3aa: ASSVAGTRNEQY
j_gene: TRBJ2-3; v_gene: TRBV5-1; CDR3aa: ASSPGLAGLIATDTQY
j_gene: TRBJ2-7; v_gene: TRBV29-1; CDR3aa: SVVEGAEQY
j_gene: TRBJ2-7; v_gene: TRBV27; CDR3aa: ASSLSPGGYEQY
j_gene: TRBJ2-7; v_gene: TRBV11-2; CDR3aa: ASSGGRIVYEQY
j_gene: TRBJ2-2; v_gene: TRBV28; CDR3aa: ASSLGGVAGYTGELF
j_gene: TRBJ2-3; v_gene: TRBV5-1; CDR3aa: ASSSRDSDRTDTQY
j_gene: TRBJ1-6; v_gene: TRBV7-9; CDR3aa: ASSLAAGNNNSPLH
j_gene: TRBJ2-3; v_gene: TRBV9; CDR3aa: ASSVGTSGVDTQY
j_gene: TRBJ2-1; v_gene: TRBV2; CDR3aa: ASSDLNRIRYNEQF
j_gene: TRBJ1-3; v_gene: TRBV4-1; CDR3aa: ASSQAGTFGNTIY
j_gene: TRBJ1-3; v_gene: TRBV6-5; CDR3aa: ASSNRGSGNTIY
j_gene: TRBJ2-1; v_gene: TRBV29-1; CDR3aa: SVTMGPSLYNEQF
j_gene: TRBJ2-3; v_gene: TRBV25-1; CDR3aa: ASSWTESTDTQY
j_gene: TRBJ2-5; v_gene: TRBV7-3; CDR3aa: ASSSLIQETQY
j_gene: TRBJ1-2; v_gene: TRBV2; CDR3aa: ASSEQPGTGEGYT
j_gene: TRBJ2-1; v_gene: TRBV11-2; CDR3aa: ASSTGLAGEQF
j_gene: TRBJ2-3; v_gene: TRBV5-1; CDR3aa: ASSPLPGYTQY
j_gene: TRBJ2-1; v_gene: TRBV11-2; CDR3aa: ASSLDIWVQF
j_gene: TRBJ2-7; v_gene: TRBV12-3/TRBV12-4; CDR3aa: ASSLDRVHEQY
j_gene: TRBJ1-3; v_gene: TRBV7-8; CDR3aa: ASGPGARGGNTIY
j_gene: TRBJ1-2; v_gene: TRBV5-1; CDR3aa: ASSEDSYDGYT
j_gene: TRBJ2-3; v_gene: TRBV10-3; CDR3aa: AIKVGQSTDTQY
j_gene: TRBJ2-7; v_gene: TRBV3-1/TRBV3-2; CDR3aa: ASSLIGEQY
j_gene: TRBJ2-1; v_gene: TRBV5-5; CDR3aa: ASSLEAGGIYNEQF
j_gene: TRBJ2-7; v_gene: TRBV28; CDR3aa: ASSFSTLGGASSTSLGQY